A selection of T cell receptor beta chains follows, all from one sample in a study of T cells after yellow fever vaccination. Via MiXCR, TCRdb re-called the 5' RACE reads, giving one row per CDR3 protein. The table includes some 300,000 distinct CDR3 sequences, around 3.9% detected once. The specimen comprised PBMCs, sampled on the day of the yellow fever booster vaccination. The receptors come from a man between 18 and 29 years old who received the YFV17D yellow fever vaccine. CDR3s include the opening cysteine and the closing phenylalanine or tryptophan. The order of the fields is CDR3 protein, CDR3 DNA, D gene, V gene, J gene, clone size. A D gene is named only where the DNA matches it firmly. A clone size is listed for some rows: how often the clone was seen (once, few, many), or a class if it is expanded.

CASSGGQGVYSPLHF,TGTGCCAGCAGCGGCGGACAGGGGGTGTATTCACCCCTCCACTTT,TRBD1,TRBV9,TRBJ1-6,-
CAWNPQDLNTEAFF,TGTGCCTGGAACCCACAGGACTTAAACACTGAAGCTTTCTTT,-,TRBV30,TRBJ1-1,-
CASSHGTGGETQYF,TGTGCCAGCAGCCACGGGACTGGAGGAGAGACCCAGTACTTC,-,TRBV4-2,TRBJ2-5,many
CASSSSAGASYNEQFF,TGTGCCAGCAGCTCTTCGGCCGGCGCCTCGTACAATGAGCAGTTCTTC,-,TRBV7-2,TRBJ2-1,many
CSAWTLREGYTF,TGCAGTGCGTGGACACTCAGGGAGGGCTACACCTTC,-,TRBV20-1,TRBJ1-2,many
CATGGRSSPLTQYF,TGTGCCACCGGGGGCCGGAGCAGTCCACTAACGCAGTATTTT,-,TRBV24-1,TRBJ2-3,many
CASSYSGGAGETQYF,TGCGCCAGCAGCTACAGCGGGGGGGCAGGGGAGACCCAGTACTTC,TRBD2,TRBV5-1,TRBJ2-5,few
CASRVDRDPGNTIYF,TGTGCCAGCAGAGTTGACAGGGACCCTGGAAACACCATATATTTT,TRBD1,TRBV2,TRBJ1-3,few
CASSTIRGETQYF,TGTGCCAGCAGTACCATAAGGGGAGAGACCCAGTACTTC,-,TRBV27,TRBJ2-5,-
CASSQDQRGGRNEQFF,TGTGCCAGCAGCCAAGATCAAAGGGGGGGCCGCAATGAGCAGTTCTTC,-,TRBV4-2,TRBJ2-1,few
CASSVAGSEQYF,TGTGCCAGCAGCGTAGCAGGGAGCGAGCAGTACTTC,-,TRBV9,TRBJ2-7,-
CASSLAGVDEQFF,TGCGCCAGCAGCTTGGCCGGGGTGGATGAGCAGTTCTTC,-,TRBV5-1,TRBJ2-1,-
CSARAPWAGGNTGELFF,TGCAGTGCTAGAGCCCCCTGGGCGGGGGGGAACACCGGGGAGCTGTTTTTT,TRBD2,TRBV20-1,TRBJ2-2,many
CASSHQDGPFYGYTF,TGTGCCAGCAGCCACCAGGACGGACCATTCTATGGCTACACCTTC,-,TRBV12-3/TRBV12-4,TRBJ1-2,many
CASQGDRAQFYEQYF,TGTGCCAGTCAGGGAGACAGGGCCCAATTCTACGAGCAGTACTTC,TRBD1,TRBV2,TRBJ2-7,-
CASSSPRRGNEKLFF,TGTGCCAGCTCATCCCCCCGGCGCGGTAATGAAAAACTGTTTTTT,-,TRBV18,TRBJ1-4,-
CATSSSWIGSDRGRGLDTQYF,TGTGCCACCAGCAGTTCCTGGATAGGCTCGGACAGGGGGCGCGGGTTGGATACGCAGTATTTT,TRBD1,TRBV15,TRBJ2-3,many
CSALSPTDETQYF,TGCAGTGCGTTGAGCCCTACCGACGAGACCCAGTACTTC,-,TRBV20-1,TRBJ2-5,many
CSVEVIETQYF,TGCAGCGTTGAAGTGATAGAGACCCAGTACTTC,-,TRBV29-1,TRBJ2-5,many
CASSPRQAYEQYF,TGTGCCAGCAGCCCTAGACAGGCCTACGAGCAGTACTTC,-,TRBV7-2,TRBJ2-7,-
CASSRRGVYNEQFF,TGTGCCAGCTCCCGGCGGGGGGTTTACAATGAGCAGTTCTTC,TRBD2,TRBV2,TRBJ2-1,few
CASSAQLGLGTGELFF,TGTGCCAGCAGTGCCCAGCTGGGGTTAGGCACCGGGGAGCTGTTTTTT,-,TRBV6-1,TRBJ2-2,-
CTSSLTLASGEQFF,TGTACCAGCAGCTTAACCCTAGCGAGTGGTGAGCAGTTCTTC,-,TRBV11-2,TRBJ2-1,-
CASSPLRGGVNEQFF,TGTGCCAGCAGCCCCTTGCGGGGGGGCGTCAATGAGCAGTTCTTC,TRBD2,TRBV7-3,TRBJ2-1,many
CASSRTGTYIYNEQFF,TGTGCCAGCAGTAGAACCGGGACTTATATCTACAATGAGCAGTTCTTC,-,TRBV27,TRBJ2-1,-
CASSSEPGRGRQETQYF,TGTGCCAGCAGCTCAGAACCGGGACGGGGGCGCCAAGAGACCCAGTACTTC,-,TRBV9,TRBJ2-5,few
CASSPILEAEQYF,TGTGCCAGCAGCCCGATTTTGGAGGCCGAGCAGTACTTC,-,TRBV7-2,TRBJ2-7,many
CAWTLAGANEQFF,TGTGCCTGGACTCTAGCGGGGGCCAATGAGCAGTTCTTC,TRBD2,TRBV30,TRBJ2-1,-
CASSPGRVNIQYF,TGTGCCAGCAGCCCCGGGAGGGTTAACATTCAGTACTTC,TRBD2,TRBV7-2,TRBJ2-4,-
CASSQRFGSDEQFF,TGTGCCAGCAGCCAGCGATTCGGTTCGGATGAGCAGTTCTTC,-,TRBV3-1,TRBJ2-1,-
CASSLDRGRNTEAFF,TGTGCCAGCAGCCTGGACAGGGGGAGGAACACTGAAGCTTTCTTT,TRBD1,TRBV7-9,TRBJ1-1,many
CASSTTSGGTDTQYF,TGTGCCAGCAGTACAACTAGCGGGGGAACAGATACGCAGTATTTT,TRBD2,TRBV27,TRBJ2-3,many
CASSLDRAGPQHF,TGTGCCAGCAGCTTGGACCGGGCCGGGCCCCAGCATTTT,-,TRBV5-6,TRBJ1-5,few
CAIRIGQGISETQYF,TGTGCCATCAGGATAGGACAGGGAATCTCAGAGACCCAGTACTTC,TRBD1,TRBV10-3,TRBJ2-5,-
CASSWGGGRYNEQFF,TGTGCCAGCAGTTGGGGCGGGGGGAGGTACAATGAGCAGTTCTTC,TRBD2,TRBV7-3,TRBJ2-1,many
CASSSQGSYNSPLHF,TGTGCCAGCAGCTCACAGGGGTCCTATAATTCACCCCTCCACTTT,TRBD1,TRBV4-2,TRBJ1-6,-
CASSRWASGAIEQFF,TGTGCCAGCAGCCGATGGGCTAGCGGGGCCATTGAGCAGTTCTTC,TRBD2,TRBV12-3/TRBV12-4,TRBJ2-1,many